This is a list of T cell receptor beta chains from one sample in a study of blood T cell repertoires in COVID-19. Method: immunoSEQ multiplex PCR; TCRdb's copy keeps in-frame clones and lacks some. Of about 210,000 clones listed, about 91% are singletons. Material for sequencing was peripheral blood. The receptors shown here come from a man aged 25-45 years with acute or convalescent COVID-19. CDR3s include the opening cysteine and the closing phenylalanine or tryptophan. A D gene is named only where the DNA matches it firmly. The size field is filled for only some rows; it gives once, few, many or a size class.

TRBV7-9	NA	TRBJ2-3	TRBD2	CASSLTPGLAVRDTQYF	TGTGCCAGCAGCTTAACGCCGGGACTAGCGGTGAGAGATACGCAGTATTTT
TRBV13	NA	TRBJ1-1	NA	CASSRALNTEAFF	TGTGCCAGCAGCCGAGCCTTGAACACTGAAGCTTTCTTT
TRBV18	NA	TRBJ2-3	TRBD1	CASSPPGTGSGDTQYF	TGTGCCAGCTCACCCCCCGGGACAGGGAGCGGAGATACGCAGTATTTT
TRBV28	NA	TRBJ1-2	NA	CASRIGTYYGYTF	TGTGCCAGCAGAATCGGGACATACTATGGCTACACCTTC
TRBV12-3/TRBV12-4	NA	TRBJ1-2	NA	CASSPPTARGYTF	TGTGCCAGCAGTCCACCGACCGCGCGGGGCTACACCTTC
TRBV7-2	NA	TRBJ1-5	NA	CASSSTPDQPQHF	TGTGCCAGCAGCTCCACTCCCGATCAGCCCCAGCATTTT
TRBV2	NA	TRBJ2-1	TRBD2	CASRAFIARPKGTSTPEQFF	TGTGCCAGCAGGGCCTTTATTGCCCGTCCGAAGGGGACTAGCACCCCAGAGCAGTTCTTC
TRBV3-1/TRBV3-2	NA	TRBJ2-3	TRBD2	CASARTSGRGDTQYF	TGTGCCAGCGCCCGGACTAGCGGGCGGGGGGATACGCAGTATTTT
TRBV28	NA	TRBJ2-2	TRBD2	CASSFGGLAVNTGELFF	TGTGCCAGCAGTTTTGGCGGACTAGCGGTGAACACCGGGGAGCTGTTTTTT
TRBV30	NA	TRBJ1-1	NA	CAWSTGHPNTEAFF	TGTGCCTGGAGTACCGGACACCCGAACACTGAAGCTTTCTTT
TRBV28	NA	TRBJ2-1	TRBD1	CASSLYRGDNEQFF	TGTGCCAGCAGTTTATACAGGGGGGATAATGAGCAGTTCTTC
TRBV19	NA	TRBJ2-5	TRBD2	CASSIVRAGAQETQYF	TGTGCCAGTAGTATAGTCAGGGCGGGAGCCCAAGAGACCCAGTACTTC
TRBV5-4	NA	TRBJ1-2	NA	CASSLEFGGRDYGYTF	TGTGCCAGCAGCTTGGAGTTCGGGGGGCGAGACTATGGCTACACCTTC
TRBV7-6	NA	TRBJ1-2	NA	CASSLEAGTNYGYTF	TGTGCCAGCAGCTTAGAGGCGGGTACGAACTATGGCTACACCTTC
TRBV6-5	NA	TRBJ1-2	NA	CASSSGGSYGYTF	TGTGCCAGCAGTTCGGGGGGTAGTTATGGCTACACCTTC
TRBV13	NA	TRBJ2-3	NA	CASSRSADTQYF	TGTGCCAGCAGCAGATCAGCAGATACGCAGTATTTT
TRBV28	NA	TRBJ1-2	TRBD1	CASSLSPGQVNYGYTF	TGTGCCAGCAGTTTATCCCCGGGACAGGTGAACTATGGCTACACCTTC
TRBV19	NA	TRBJ2-1	TRBD2	CASSRAGGPNEQFF	TGTGCCAGTAGTAGGGCGGGAGGGCCAAATGAGCAGTTCTTC
TRBV12-3/TRBV12-4	once	TRBJ1-1	NA	CASSFRFEAFF	TGTGCCAGCAGTTTTCGGTTTGAAGCTTTCTTT
TRBV21-1	NA	TRBJ2-1	NA	CASSKEEGNEQFF	TGTGCCAGCAGCAAAGAGGAGGGCAATGAGCAGTTCTTC
TRBV14	NA	TRBJ2-7	TRBD2	CASSQGLAREQYF	TGTGCCAGCAGCCAAGGACTAGCGCGCGAGCAGTACTTC
TRBV9	NA	TRBJ1-2	NA	CASIKRDTF	TGTGCCAGCATCAAGAGGGACACCTTC
TRBV28	NA	TRBJ1-2	NA	CASSFKFVYGYTF	TGTGCCAGCAGTTTTAAATTTGTCTATGGCTACACCTTC
TRBV2	NA	TRBJ2-7	TRBD2	CASRPVAGGTYEQYF	TGTGCCAGCAGGCCCGTGGCGGGAGGAACCTACGAGCAGTACTTC
TRBV27	NA	TRBJ1-2	TRBD1	CASSLSPGGNYGYTF	TGTGCCAGCAGTTTATCGCCAGGGGGGAACTATGGCTACACCTTC
TRBV28	NA	TRBJ1-1	NA	CASSWGVTTEAFF	TGTGCCAGCAGTTGGGGGGTCACCACTGAAGCTTTCTTT
TRBV7-9	few	TRBJ1-1	NA	CASSLDVRNTEAFF	TGTGCCAGCAGCTTAGACGTGAGGAACACTGAAGCTTTCTTT
TRBV11-2	NA	TRBJ1-2	NA	CASSLSARGSGYTF	TGTGCCAGCAGCTTATCCGCCAGGGGTAGCGGCTACACCTTC
TRBV7-8	NA	TRBJ1-5	NA	CASSSQGLGSNQPQHF	TGTGCCAGCAGCTCCCAGGGGCTAGGGAGCAATCAGCCCCAGCATTTT
TRBV9	NA	TRBJ2-7	NA	CASSVDHRGYEQYF	TGTGCCAGCAGCGTAGATCATCGGGGCTACGAGCAGTACTTC
TRBV2	NA	TRBJ1-5	NA	CASSVEGYSNQPQHF	TGTGCCAGCAGTGTGGAGGGGTATAGCAATCAGCCCCAGCATTTT
TRBV12-3/TRBV12-4	NA	TRBJ1-6	NA	CASSRYYSPLHF	TGTGCCAGCAGCCGATACTATTCACCCCTCCACTTT
TRBV24-1	NA	TRBJ2-1	TRBD2	CATSDLAGTSYNEQFF	TGTGCCACCAGTGATTTGGCCGGGACTAGCTACAATGAGCAGTTCTTC
TRBV30	NA	TRBJ1-1	TRBD1	CAWRYRTGGFGTEAFF	TGTGCCTGGCGGTACCGGACAGGGGGCTTCGGCACTGAAGCTTTCTTT
TRBV5-1	NA	TRBJ1-2	NA	CASSPSSANYGYTF	TGCGCCAGCAGCCCGTCGTCAGCTAACTATGGCTACACCTTC
TRBV7-3	NA	TRBJ2-7	NA	CASSSGQGTYEQYF	TGTGCCAGCAGCTCTGGGCAGGGCACCTACGAGCAGTACTTC
TRBV7-9	NA	TRBJ1-1	TRBD1	CASSLPWDRGGMNTEAFF	TGTGCCAGCAGCTTACCATGGGACAGGGGAGGGATGAACACTGAAGCTTTCTTT
TRBV5-1	once	TRBJ1-1	TRBD1	CASSPRDRQNTEAFF	TGCGCCAGCAGCCCCCGGGACAGACAGAACACTGAAGCTTTCTTT
TRBV28	NA	TRBJ1-2	NA	CASSFFLTGTYGYTF	TGTGCCAGCAGTTTCTTTCTTACAGGGACATATGGCTACACCTTC
TRBV7-3	NA	TRBJ2-3	TRBD1	CASSPHRGDNTQYF	TGTGCCAGCAGCCCACACAGGGGGGATAATACGCAGTATTTT
TRBV7-9	NA	TRBJ2-7	TRBD1	CASSMGDRHLYEQYF	TGTGCCAGCAGTATGGGGGACAGGCACCTCTACGAGCAGTACTTC
TRBV5-5	NA	TRBJ1-6	NA	CASSLAASSYNSPLHF	TGTGCCAGCAGCTTGGCCGCTAGCTCCTATAATTCACCCCTCCACTTT
TRBV10-3	NA	TRBJ1-2	NA	CAIRNQRDYGYTF	TGTGCCATCAGAAACCAGAGGGACTATGGCTACACCTTC
TRBV29-1	NA	TRBJ2-3	TRBD1	CSVKGQGARVRDTQYF	TGCAGCGTTAAAGGGCAGGGGGCGCGAGTGAGAGATACGCAGTATTTT
TRBV7-8	NA	TRBJ1-1	NA	CASSSGLWNTEAFF	TGTGCCAGCAGCTCGGGACTTTGGAACACTGAAGCTTTCTTT
TRBV5-1	NA	TRBJ2-6	NA	CASSHDTGISGANVLTF	TGCGCCAGCAGTCACGATACAGGTATCTCTGGGGCCAACGTCCTGACTTTC
TRBV11-3	NA	TRBJ2-7	NA	CASSPRGGVNEQYF	TGTGCCAGCAGCCCTAGAGGGGGGGTCAACGAGCAGTACTTC
TRBV9	NA	TRBJ2-2	NA	CASSARGSTNTGELFF	TGTGCCAGCAGCGCGAGAGGGTCCACTAACACCGGGGAGCTGTTTTTT
TRBV28	NA	TRBJ1-2	TRBD1	CASSTPGTGGGNYGYTF	TGTGCCAGCAGTACACCCGGGACAGGGGGCGGTAACTATGGCTACACCTTC
TRBV28	NA	TRBJ2-6	NA	CASTSGSSGANVLTF	TGTGCCAGCACCTCCGGGAGCTCTGGGGCCAACGTCCTGACTTTC